This T cell receptor (beta chain) was found in a study of T cell responses to AZD1222 COVID-19 vaccine. The method was immunoSEQ multiplex PCR; TCRdb's version includes in-frame clones alone and lacks a portion of them. The data hold approximately 100,000 clones, with 88% observed a single time. The trim removed 1 base at V and 0 bases at J, leaving 6 bases unmatched. CDR1 SGHKS and CDR2 YYEKEE come from the germline V gene (reference sequence). The CDR3 loop spans 16 amino acids. This material consisted of peripheral blood, taken on day 0 of MenACWY control vaccination. The V gene is TRBV5-5, the J gene TRBJ1-1; 7 positions match TRBD1. This sequence originates from an adult in good health. In nucleotides, the CDR3 is TGTGCCAGCAGCTTGCGGGCAGGGGGGATGAACACTGAAGCTTTCTTT. Translating it yields CASSLRAGGMNTEAFF.